This TCR beta chain stems from a study of shared clonotypes between healthy human individuals (dated by TCRdb to the early 2020s). In the study overall: A couple of women and three men aged 18 to 49 years were included in the cohort. To estimate repertoire size and how much clonotype sharing occurs between individuals, the study deeply sequenced the blood TCR repertoires of about 5 healthy adults. For each donor, three plates each were used for CD4 naive and CD4 memory, two plates were used for CD8 naive, and one plate was used for CD8 memory. To increase sequencing depth and limit assay-specific biases, different laboratories used diverse techniques to prepare libraries and sequence TCR repertoires. Leukapheresis yielded between about 0.9 and 9.5 billion PBMCs per donor.

Notes on this clone: Its cognate antigen has yet to be identified. Nothing much larger sits one base from this clone, and base qualities are not available.

For the CD8 naive samples, CD45RO-negative cells were positively selected for CCR7, yielding a CD45RA+CCR7+ population from which TemRA cells were excluded. Donors were healthy HIV-negative adults with no recently reported acute infections or vaccinations. Every donor was a Caucasian adult living in Nashville, Tennessee, USA. After blood collection by leukapheresis, PBMCs were isolated using Ficoll-Histopaque density gradient centrifugation and then cryopreserved in the vapor phase of liquid nitrogen. Analytical flow cytometry was used to check the purity and quantity of every magnetically sorted T cell population. Genomic DNA was isolated from each sorted fraction and quantified by UV absorbance on a Nanodrop 2000c. Between the V and J ends, shortened by 5 bases and 2 bases respectively, the junction contains 9 bases. The CDR3 sequence holds 13 residues, the cysteine and phenylalanine included. The DNA shown is the 39-base CDR3, in frame from base 1. CDR1 and CDR2 (SEHNR, FQNEAQ) derive from the germline V gene (reference sequence).

What the work shows at the level of the full study, not this receptor alone: Pairwise subsampling led to the expectation that sequencing depth would affect the degree of clonotype sharing among donors. Larger estimated clonotype richness was generally found for naive subsets than for memory subsets. Sampling was restricted to blood, and TCR repertoires in tissue are likely to differ from TCR repertoires in blood. Higher generation probabilities were observed for clonotypes shared by all four sorted-subset donors than for non-shared clonotypes. Because the study included only a small number of donors, the genetic and exposure-history diversity represented was limited. Across several donors, approximately 5% of naive CD4, approximately 3.6% of naive CD8, 2.3% of memory CD4, and over 0.35% of memory CD8 clonotypes were shared. Rarefaction of sorted-subset datasets indicated incomplete sequencing despite the large sequencing depth.

Using the deep immunoSEQ assay, multiplex PCR amplified TCR CDR3 regions from genomic DNA. For each cell subset, the extracted genomic DNA was distributed evenly across all wells of several immunoSEQ 96-well plates, and each plate served as one replicate. For sorted subsets, roughly 200 ng of genomic DNA, equivalent to about 30,000 T cell genomes, went into each replicate PCR. Purified libraries were quantified with a Qubit 3.0 fluorometer, sized on a Bioanalyzer 2100, and re-quantified with the KAPA Library Quantification kit. Every immunoSEQ 96-well plate was sequenced on a dedicated single-read 150-cycle Illumina NextSeq 550 flow cell. The authors processed their data as follows. Because the immunoSEQ output held only junctional sequences and lacked quality scores, the filtering could not match the filtering applied to full-length reads. Sequences were annotated with PyIR, a Python wrapper for IgBLAST v1.9, and V/J genes and CDR3 were assigned using IMGT germline references. Reads with weak V/J assignments (E-value above 1e-6), missing CDR3, stop codons, out-of-frame junctions, or ambiguous translated residues were removed. V3J clonotypes were defined as sequences sharing an identical inferred V gene, J gene, and CDR3 amino acid sequence. Percentage overlap between repertoires was calculated by dividing the number of shared unique clonotypes by the size of the smaller repertoire. Three approaches were used to assess repertoire richness: RTK rarefaction, the Chao1 estimator, and Recon v2.1 estimates of unobserved clonotypes. OLGA was used to compute generation probabilities for all TCRbeta clonotypes that the gDNA method yielded from a handful of donors. The source is immuneACCESS, and TCRdb retained only in-frame sequences with V and J called. Part of the clones is not carried over; for the studies checked, unresolved V genes explain less than half of this, and the remainder is unexplained. The D gene and trimming were derived from the DNA, and the V and J assignments and clone size from that table. A total of hundreds of thousands of clones appear in this sample, roughly 96% of them only once. 0.11% of the sample lies in the top ten.

Rearrangement joined TRBV7-9 to TRBJ2-5; TRBD1 is a weak D gene call, 6 bases matching. Source material: naive CD8+ T cells sorted from blood. Read against the paper, the sample's cell subset or site label means: CD45RA+CCR7+. This TCR derives from a woman between 25 and 40 years old in good health. The bases are TGTGCCAGCAGCCGCGGACAGCAAGAGACCCAGTACTTC. Translated, it gives CASSRGQQETQYF.